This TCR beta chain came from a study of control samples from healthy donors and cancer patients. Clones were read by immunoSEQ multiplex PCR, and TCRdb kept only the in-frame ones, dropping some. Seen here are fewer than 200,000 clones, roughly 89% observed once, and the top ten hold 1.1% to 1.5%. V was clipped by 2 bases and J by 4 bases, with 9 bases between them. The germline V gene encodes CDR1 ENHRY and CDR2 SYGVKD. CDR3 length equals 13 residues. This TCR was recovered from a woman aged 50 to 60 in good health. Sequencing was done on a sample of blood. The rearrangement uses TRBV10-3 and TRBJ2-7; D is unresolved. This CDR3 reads CAISEGQTYEQYF. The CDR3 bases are TGTGCCATCAGTGAGGGGCAGACTTACGAGCAGTACTTC.